The 2 T cell receptor beta chains below were found in one sample sequenced in a study of regulatory T cells in long-lasting Graves disease. Through Arm-PCR of CDR3 regions and iRepertoire HTBI primers, TCR beta libraries were built. TCRdb analysed the multiplex PCR reads with MiXCR anew, one entry per CDR3 protein. The profile shows some 370,000 distinct CDR3 sequences, over 9.5% of them singletons. Described time point: newly diagnosed GD, antithyroid drugs for less than 3 months. RNA isolated from PBMCs was used to make the TCR library. This same sample was also part of a study on T cells in Graves' hyperthyroidism and ophthalmopathy.

The sequencing here drew on peripheral blood mononuclear cells (PBMCs), taken at new diagnosis, from a patient treated with antithyroid drugs. These receptors were collected from a woman younger than 30 with Graves disease.

As DNA, the CDR3 is TGTGCCAGCAGTTTGACGGGACAGGGGGCGAATGGCTACACCTTC. It specifies CASSLTGQGANGYTF. The chain combines TRBV12-3 or TRBV12-4 with TRBJ1-2, with 12 bases fitting TRBD1. CDR3 length: 15 amino acids. The J segment lost 6 bases and the V segment lost 3 bases, leaving 5 bases of the junction unmatched.

This clonotype showed up many times. V and J are TRBV20-1 and TRBJ2-3; tentatively, D is TRBD2 (5 bases). CDR1 is DFQATT and CDR2 is SNEGSKA in the germline V gene (reference sequence). The V and J ends lost 4 bases and 4 bases respectively, with 24 bases between them. The CDR3 extends over 17 amino acids. This CDR3 reads CSAKSTLARMSPDTQYF. CDR3 nucleotide sequence: TGCAGTGCTAAAAGCACGTTAGCGCGGATGAGTCCAGATACGCAGTATTTT.